This TCR beta chain was retrieved from a study of cytomegalovirus exposure and HLA in healthy donors. For this clone: Antigen: not known.

Notes on the study in general: Cytomegalovirus association was assigned to under 200 TCR beta chains. High specificity and sensitivity for cytomegalovirus status were reported for the classifier.

The PCR used 60 Vbeta and 13 Jbeta primers. Sequenced by immunoSEQ multiplex PCR; TCRdb stores in-frame clones only, minus some. The sample holds fewer than 200,000 clones, more than 70% seen once. CDR1 and CDR2 from the germline V gene are ENHRY and SYGVKD. This CDR3 is built from 13 residues. The ends were cut back, 11 bases at V and 6 bases at J, with 14 bases in the middle. V gene TRBV10-3 combines with J gene TRBJ1-6, with D possibly TRBD1 on 5 matching bases. Sequencing used PBMCs. This TCR was recovered from a male donor in good health and CMV-seronegative. Here the CDR3 reads CAARQRLNSPLHF. Written as DNA, the CDR3 is TGTGCCGCCCGACAGCGCCTTAATTCACCCCTCCACTTT.